This TCR beta chain was sequenced during a study of T cell responses to AZD1222 COVID-19 vaccine (dated by TCRdb to about 2021). Study-level background: Because spike-specific TCR depth and breadth did not differ between the two schedules, AZD1222 recipients who got a second dose at roughly 4 weeks were pooled with those who got a second dose at roughly 12 weeks. Trial participants were enrolled into age subgroups of 18-55, 56-69 and 70-plus years, which contained 148, 28 and 57 TCR-sequenced participants, respectively. A total of 230 to 250 trial participants underwent TCR sequencing, of whom roughly 210 received two doses of AZD1222 and about 26 received two doses of the MenACWY control vaccine. The full study reports these points: The 56-69-year group was small, and its depth increase did not reach significance, likely because of low power. Because no day 14 peak-response samples were available, the repertoires could be characterized only after the peak T cell response. Conclusions about previously exposed vaccinees are limited, since just six AZD1222 recipients were seropositive for SARS-CoV-2 at baseline. Vaccine-associated CD4 TCRs spanned the whole spike protein, with dominant responses in regions 160-218 and 743-854. Most participants were white British and females outnumbered males, and the authors suggested that clonal diversity may have been underestimated. After two AZD1222 doses, both the breadth and the depth of spike-specific TCRs were significantly higher than at day 0 and than in MenACWY recipients. Reportedly, close to half of the unique spike-specific TCRs recognized epitopes lying outside the regions that are mutated in the B.1.351 and B.1.1.7 variants.

The sample's time point label is to be understood as: baseline before first vaccination. Samples from vaccinated people were obtained from the UK trials COV001 and COV002, which included a single-blind randomized controlled phase 2/3 trial of AZD1222 (ChAdOx1 nCoV-19) in healthy adults. Trial participant PBMC samples were collected at day 0 and day 28 after the second dose for TCRbeta chain sequencing. The CDR3 regions of human TCRbeta chains were subjected to immunosequencing. In the original analysis: Repertoire TCRs were checked for matches against a reference library of SARS-CoV-2-specific TCRs that had been generated using the MIRA antigen-specificity platform. Breadth was defined as the fraction of unique TCRs that were SARS-CoV-2-associated. Depth was defined as the fraction of total T cells that were SARS-CoV-2-associated. Using the MIRA data, each spike-specific TCR was assigned both to the spike region to which the TCR was reactive and to a CD4 or CD8 class. Log10-transformed breadth and depth values were compared by one-way ANOVA with Sidak's multiple comparisons tests. This immuneACCESS table, as held by TCRdb, lists in-frame sequences with V and J called but not all clones. Of the missing ones, under half trace to an unresolved V gene in checked studies; the others have no known cause. That table is the source of V, J and clone size, and D and trimming were worked out from the DNA. The sample has 100,000 to 150,000 clones on record, just over 85% of them singletons. The ten largest clones add up to about a fifth of the sample.

CDR1 and CDR2 were assigned from the germline V gene (reference sequence) as LNHDA and SQIVND. For this chain, trimming is 6 bases at the V end and 6 bases at the J end, and the number of junction bases without a gene match is 5. Including the terminal cysteine and phenylalanine, the CDR3 comprises 14 residues. The read is trimmed to its CDR3 DNA, 42 bases read in frame from base 1. Comment on this clone: It has no known antigen specificity. No base quality information exists; no much larger clone differs at one position.

Recombination joined TRBV19 with TRBJ1-5, with 10 bases aligning to TRBD1. This receptor was taken from an adult in good health. The source material was peripheral blood, sampled on day 0 of AZD1222 vaccination. At the DNA level, the sequence is TGTGCCAGTAGGGACAGGGGGGGTCTTCAGCCCCAGCATTTT. Its coded protein is CASRDRGGLQPQHF.